This passage covers 9 T cell receptor beta chains from one sample sequenced in a study of cytomegalovirus exposure and HLA in healthy donors. The PCR employed 60 Vbeta primers together with 13 Jbeta primers. Sequenced by immunoSEQ multiplex PCR; TCRdb stores in-frame clones only, minus some. The sample has about 140,000 clones, approximately 80% seen once; the top ten hold 4.5% to 6.5%. The sample was PBMCs. The receptor source for this set is a male donor in good health and CMV-seronegative.

The chain recombines TRBV9 with TRBJ2-3; 8 nucleotides agree with TRBD2. Germline CDR1 is SGDLS and CDR2 is YYNGEE. V lost 0 bases and J lost 6; bases outside the gene matches: 3. This CDR3 contains 14 residues. In DNA form, the CDR3 reads TGTGCCAGCAGCGTAGAAGCTAGCGGGGATACGCAGTATTTT. Translating it yields CASSVEASGDTQYF.

This chain links TRBV15 with TRBJ2-1, with TRBD2 as a possible D gene (7 bases). This CDR3 is 15 amino acids long. V gave up 1 base and J gave up 7 bases, with 14 bases separating them. Per the germline V gene, CDR1 is LNHNV and CDR2 is YYDKDF (reference sequence). The CDR3 DNA sequence: TGTGCCACCAGCAGAGTGGCGGGGGCCGGGAATGAGCAGTTCTTC. Its protein is CATSRVAGAGNEQFF.

The CDR3 region is CASKTGGGGYTF. CDR3 nucleotide sequence: TGTGCCAGCAAAACAGGGGGGGGTGGCTACACCTTC. The chain employs TRBV28 and TRBJ1-2; 8 bases align to TRBD1. Germline CDR1 is MDHEN and CDR2 is SYDVKM. This CDR3 spans 12 amino acids. Unmatched junction bases numbered 5, after V lost 7 bases and J lost 7 bases.

This chain links TRBV27 with TRBJ1-4; TRBD1 matches at 7 bases. The CDR3 is 15 residues long. Germline V CDR1 and CDR2: MNHEY, SMNVEV (reference sequence). V shed 8 bases, J shed 6 bases, and the junction held 12 bases outside the gene matches. CDR3 sequence (DNA): TGTGCCAGCTCTCCTCGAGGGGGCATGTATGAAAAACTGTTTTTT. It is translated as CASSPRGGMYEKLFF.

This chain uses TRBV19 with TRBJ1-4, with a possible D match to TRBD1 (6 bases). V lost 0 bases and J lost 8, with 13 bases in between. The CDR3 spans 15 residues. Germline CDR1 LNHDA, CDR2 SQIVND (reference sequence). The CDR3 protein is CASSIDVGAWEKLFF. DNA for the CDR3: TGTGCCAGTAGTATAGATGTGGGGGCTTGGGAAAAACTGTTTTTT.

The chain has TRBV18 and TRBJ1-2; tentative D call: TRBD1 (5 bases). The CDR3 is 12 residues long. V lost 2 bases and J 4 bases, leaving 5 bases between the germline ends. Germline CDR1 KGHSH, CDR2 LQKENI. Here the CDR3 reads CASSPDSYGYTF. For the CDR3, the DNA is TGTGCCAGCTCACCAGACAGCTATGGCTACACCTTC.

In its sample, this clone was seen a few times. The chain carries TRBV5-1 and TRBJ1-4; 7 nucleotides match TRBD1. The CDR3 runs 16 residues. Trimming removed 2 bases from V and 4 bases from J; junction bases left unmatched: 8. The germline gives CDR1 SGHRS, CDR2 YFSETQ. CDR3 nucleotide sequence: TGCGCCAGCAGCTTTTTTGGGGCAGGGGGTAATGAAAAACTGTTTTTT. Its protein product is CASSFFGAGGNEKLFF.

The DNA for the CDR3 is TGTGCCAGCAGCGACCCAGGGTACAGCAATCAGCCCCAGCATTTT. This codes for CASSDPGYSNQPQHF. V gene TRBV28 combines with J gene TRBJ1-5; D is perhaps TRBD1 (5 bases). The CDR3 has 15 amino acids. Germline CDR1 reads MDHEN; CDR2 reads SYDVKM. The V end was cut by 6 bases, the J end by 1 base, with 13 bases between.

The chain employs TRBV19 and TRBJ1-2, with TRBD1 identical over 11 bases. CDR3 size: 17 residues. Trimming at V came to 5 bases and at J to 6 bases, leaving 14 bases not matched to a gene. Germline CDR1 LNHDA, CDR2 SQIVND (reference sequence). The CDR3 sequence is CASSPYPRDRGGHGYTF. The CDR3 nucleotides are TGTGCCAGTAGTCCCTACCCTAGGGACAGGGGGGGGCATGGCTACACCTTC.